This T cell receptor (beta chain) came from a study of T cell responses to AZD1222 COVID-19 vaccine. Regarding this clone: Its antigen remains unknown.

General study results and limits: Repertoires were sampled only after the peak T cell response.

Repertoires were generated with immunoSEQ multiplex PCR, while TCRdb's copy carries only in-frame clones and drops some. Among fewer than 150,000 clones listed, roughly 87% were seen once. V gave up 1 base and J gave up 8 bases, with 14 bases separating them. This CDR3 comprises 14 residues. Germline V gene lookup returns CDR1 MRHNA and CDR2 SNTAGT. The rearrangement uses TRBV6-4 and TRBJ1-2; D is perhaps TRBD1 (5 bases). The source of this sequence is an adult who received the AZD1222 COVID-19 vaccine. The sample in question was peripheral blood, obtained 28 days after the second AZD1222 dose. CDR3 in DNA: TGTGCCAGCAGTGACTGGGGGGTCTCGGAGGGCTACACCTTC. This encodes CASSDWGVSEGYTF.